What follows describes a single T cell receptor (beta chain). What antigen it recognizes has not been identified. Per-base quality was not reported, and no clone a single base away is much larger than it. This entry is derived from a study of cytomegalovirus exposure and HLA in healthy donors (dated by TCRdb to 2016 to 2017). Background on the whole study: An earlier analysis of approximately 590 of the donors reported about 250 Gb of sequence data and 117 million unique TCR beta sequences from about 179 million T cells. About 300 gigabases of sequencing data and around 80 million unique TCR sequences made up an early release that covered approximately 650 HLA-typed donors. Among the approximately 400 genotyped donors, 81% belonged to the genetic ancestry cluster associated with self-reported Caucasian donors. The study aimed to test whether cataloging public T cell receptors could reveal signatures of past pathogen exposure. The T cell repertoires of several hundred subjects were profiled by immunosequencing and related to cytomegalovirus serostatus. A separate validation cohort of roughly 130 different subjects was used in addition to the approximately 640-subject first cohort. The study combined high-throughput TCR immunosequencing, statistical association of individual TCRs with disease status, and machine learning to predict cytomegalovirus infection status. To study patterns of TCR occurrence, a later analysis re-analyzed previously published TCR beta repertoires from around 660 donors and added high-resolution HLA genotyping. Rather than using new phenotypic data, the later analysis identified candidate immune exposures from TCR beta sequences and from how often those sequences occurred across donors. To decide whether each TCR beta V gene segment behaved as functional or pseudogenic, an earlier analysis of nearly 600 of the donors relied on high-throughput TCR beta sequencing. Donor age, sex, ethnicity and CMV serostatus were compiled alongside the repertoire data. Genome-wide SNP genotypes for about three fifths of the roughly 670 donors were used in a later genetic analysis, which treated that subset as a discovery cohort. Every repertoire in the discovery cohort had been generated on one and the same sequencing platform. Class I and class II HLA loci were covered by the typing at four-digit resolution. The number of donors typed differed by locus, with 629-630 for A, B, C, DRB1 and DQB1, around 560 for DQA1, under 610 for DPA1, and around 460 for DPB1. Because of strong linkage in the cohort, five DR-DQ haplotypes were treated as single units for association and clustering. On average, around 240,000 unique TCR beta nucleotide sequences were sequenced per donor among several hundred genotyped donors of the cohort, with around 19% of those sequences being non-productive. What the authors observed across the whole study: Most TCR sequences were observed very rarely across donors, whereas some public TCRs were present in many individuals. According to a later analysis, TCR association rates differed among HLA loci, with DRB1 alleles showing the most associated TCRs and HLA-C alleles showing the fewest. A further reported finding was that TCR beta sequences accurately predicted the HLA-A and HLA-B alleles for most subjects in the first cohort. Because the 87-base-pair reads could not distinguish some IMGT-functional V segments, including TRBV6-2 and TRBV6-3, those segments were excluded. CMV serostatus was the only immune exposure information available for the cohort. Because counts were too low, roughly 16 rarely observed V segments, including chromosome 9 orphons, were left out of the earlier analysis of 500 to 750 of the donors. Because some donors lacked HLA typing at each locus, the association tests relied only on the typed subset. Correlated functional status among segregating V segments might reflect linkage disequilibrium, but an unknown experimental factor could not be ruled out. The cohort was sequenced for TCR beta chains only, and without alpha or paired-chain data the features that could be detected were limited. A cluster of highly shared sequence variants was judged likely to represent a technical artifact of the sequencing pipeline. In the study, 150 to 200 TCR beta chains were listed as associated with cytomegalovirus. In an earlier analysis of more than 500 of the donors, most TCR beta V segments appeared in productive rearrangements about 87% or about 30% of the time, broadly matching IMGT annotations. In vitro tests confirmed that a few of the cytomegalovirus-associated TCR beta chains recognize cytomegalovirus antigens. Roughly uniform sequencing depth across donors was assumed in presence/absence analyses, although this assumption may not hold. Several of the top co-occurrence clusters appeared to be linked to parvovirus B19, influenza, CMV and Epstein-Barr virus, according to a later analysis. In a later analysis, around 17,000 TCR beta sequences were associated with specific HLA alleles at a false discovery rate of 0.05. In a later analysis, most CMV-associated TCR beta chains were found to appear HLA-restricted, with HLA associations seemingly driven largely by CMV exposure. In both the original and validation cohorts, the classifier was reported to diagnose cytomegalovirus status with high specificity and sensitivity. In a later analysis, HLA-associated TCR beta chains were found to be more clonally expanded and to have lower generation probabilities than equally common non-associated chains. When HLA alleles, especially DR and DQ, strongly co-occurred, attributing TCR associations to individual alleles was difficult. In a later genetic analysis, fewer N-insertions in productive TCRs were reported among donors in an Asian-associated ancestry cluster than the approximately 710-donor mean. In a later genetic analysis, a missense DCLRE1C variant was associated with V-gene and J-gene trimming of TCR beta chains, and the association was replicated in an independent cohort. The authors suggested that the approach could potentially be extended to other disease states and immunological phenotypes.

Library prep was done by the immunoSEQ multiplex PCR assay. A mixture of 60 forward primers for TCR Vbeta segments and 13 reverse primers for TCR Jbeta segments was used in the multiplex PCR. The CDR3 region of rearranged TCR beta genes was amplified from genomic DNA by a multiplex PCR assay. On the Illumina HiSeq System, the amplified TCR beta libraries were sequenced as 87-base-pair reads. On the authors' methods: A later analysis counted 75 million to 100 million unique TCR beta chains across the 666 repertoires, and around 9.9 million of these chains were shared by at least two donors. To remove PCR and sequencing errors, raw reads were error-corrected and collapsed into unique sequences using a nearest-neighbor algorithm that merged closely related sequences. V, D and J gene segments were assigned by aligning CDR3 sequences to IMGT reference sequences. Each retained sequence needed at least a six-nucleotide match to both a V gene segment and a J gene segment. Rearrangements were called productive when the CDR3 lacked stop codons and stayed in frame with V and J; all others were non-productive. CDR3 was defined by IMGT convention, running from the second conserved V-encoded cysteine to the conserved J-encoded phenylalanine. In an earlier analysis of more than 550 of the donors, sequences lacking an unambiguous match to a single V gene segment were excluded. In an earlier analysis of roughly 500 of the donors, V segments were called functional above 56.7% productive rearrangements and were called segregating when the between-donor standard deviation exceeded 5%. A statistical classification framework was built to diagnose cytomegalovirus status from the catalog of TCR beta chain sequences. V and J gene assignment, in a later analysis, came from comparing TCR nucleotide sequences with IMGT/GENE-DB human TR gene sequences. The TCRdist pipeline was used in a later analysis to assign CDR3 sequences and most-parsimonious VDJ recombination scenarios. In a later analysis, each TCR beta chain was defined by its CDR3 amino acid sequence together with its V-gene family, and reads without a unique V-gene family were excluded. As a way to deal with suspected cross-contamination and a sequencing artifact, a later analysis dropped hundreds of nucleotide sequences that were highly shared and had low generation probability. In a later analysis, a clonal expansion index was calculated for each public chain from normalized within-repertoire ranks of inferred template counts. In a later analysis, generation probabilities were computed using a VDJ recombination model fitted to out-of-frame rearrangements, and the results were checked against IGoR. In a later analysis, TCR-TCR, TCR-HLA and TCR-CMV co-occurrence was scored with hypergeometric tests, and a repertoire-size bias correction was applied to TCR pairs. A later analysis estimated false discovery rates by permuting HLA or CMV assignments 20 times. A later analysis grouped co-occurring TCRs with DBSCAN, adding TCRdist sequence similarity when clustering within HLA-allele-positive subsets. For co-occurrence clustering, repertoires with fewer than 30,000 or more than 120,000 public chains were excluded, along with five repertoires with anomalous nucleotide sharing. TCRdb holds this immuneACCESS table with in-frame rearrangements only. Some clones are missing; in checked studies, unresolved V genes explain under half, and the rest has no known cause. V and J calls and clone size follow that table, whereas D and trimming were derived from the DNA. This sample has 120,000 to 150,000 clones in its table, and roughly three quarters of those were observed once. The ten largest clones add up to about 2% of the sample.

Per the germline V gene (reference sequence), LNHDA is the CDR1 and SQIVND is the CDR2. Spanning cysteine to phenylalanine, the CDR3 consists of 16 amino acids. Only CDR3 DNA remains: 48 bases, in frame from the first base. At the junction V is shortened by 4 bases and J by 1 base, with 14 bases in between. The cohort comprised fewer than 700 healthy bone marrow donors. At the time of sampling, all cohort members were nominally healthy, though unrecorded immune exposures were likely present. The donor tested CMV seronegative and was one of the 352 seronegative cohort members. Every donor gave a peripheral blood sample, and the peripheral blood mononuclear cells from that sample were used for TCR beta sequencing. The Qiagen DNeasy Blood Extraction Kit was used to extract genomic DNA from the blood cell samples.

The rearrangement joined TRBV19 to TRBJ2-4; the D segment could be TRBD1, given 6 matching bases. The sequence derives from a woman aged 40 to 49 in good health and CMV-seronegative. Sequenced: PBMCs. The nucleotide sequence reads TGTGCCAGTAGTACCCCCTCTACAGGGGCCAAAAACATTCAGTACTTC. The translation is CASSTPSTGAKNIQYF.